Here is one T cell receptor beta chain with its context. The data stem from a study of cytotoxic CD8 clonotypes in ibrutinib-treated CLL. V lost 5 bases to trimming and J lost 2 bases, with 16 bases between them. Germline-derived CDR1 and CDR2 are MNHEY and SMNVEV (reference sequence). The CDR3 totals 15 residues. Sequencing was performed with immunoSEQ multiplex PCR; in TCRdb, only in-frame clones are kept and a portion is missing. Here the sample spans about 200,000 clones, roughly 72% being singletons. The source is a human donor with chronic lymphocytic leukemia. Sequenced here: PBMCs, sampled after 24 months of ibrutinib treatment. The V gene is TRBV27, the J gene TRBJ2-7, with D possibly matching TRBD1 (6 bases). CDR3: CASSPDSPLPYEQYF. DNA for the CDR3: TGTGCCAGCAGTCCGGACAGTCCTTTACCCTACGAGCAGTACTTC.